The 29 T cell receptor beta chains reported below all come from one sample, sequenced in a study of neoadjuvant anti-PD-1 for oral cavity cancer. TCRdb's table, derived via immunoSEQ multiplex PCR, lists solely in-frame clones and lacks some. The profile shows roughly 14,000 clones, around 80% of them singletons. Regarding time point: after neoadjuvant nivolumab, at surgical resection. Sequenced here: PBMCs, sampled after nivolumab (anti-PD-1) treatment. The source is a person aged 35-79 years with oral cavity squamous cell carcinoma.

This clone appeared a few times. The chain has TRBV10-1 and TRBJ2-3, with a possible D match to TRBD1 (6 bases). CDR3 length: 15 amino acids. Germline CDR1 is WNHNN and CDR2 is SYGVQD (reference sequence). The ends were cut back, 10 bases at V and 2 bases at J, with 19 bases in the middle. Here the CDR3 reads CATSSRNRDTDTQYF. The CDR3 DNA reads TGCGCCACCAGCAGTCGCAACAGGGACACAGATACGCAGTATTTT.

A few counts support this clone. The DNA is left out, because the CDR3 cannot be placed on it with certainty; the CDR3 is given as TCRdb lists it. The chain links TRBV12-1 to TRBJ2-5; the table gives TRBD1 as D, unverified against the DNA. TRBV12-1 is shown as a pseudogene. The CDR3 length is 16 residues, termini included. CDR3 amino acids: CASSFGQGARWETQYF.

The chain is built from TRBV29-1 and TRBJ2-1; D ambiguous. The CDR3 extends over 13 amino acids. CDR1 and CDR2 (germline): SQVTM, ANQGSEA. Trimming took off 6 bases at V and 7 bases at J, with 16 bases between the two ends. The CDR3 sequence is CSVWSSSRNEQFF. In nucleotides, the CDR3 is TGCAGCGTCTGGAGCTCCTCAAGGAATGAGCAGTTCTTC.

V gene TRBV27 combines with J gene TRBJ1-2; D is uncertain. Germline V gene data show CDR1 as MNHEY and CDR2 as SMNVEV (reference sequence). The V end lost 5 bases, the J end lost 4 bases, and 17 bases lay between the germline ends. CDR3 length: 15 amino acids. CDR3 amino acids: CASSVRQGLIYGYTF. CDR3 coding DNA: TGTGCCAGCAGTGTCAGACAAGGCCTTATCTATGGCTACACCTTC.

V is TRBV30 and J is TRBJ2-7; TRBD2 matches at 10 bases. The germline gives CDR1 GTSNPN, CDR2 SVGIG (reference sequence). The CDR3 totals 17 residues. V lost 3 bases and J lost 0; bases outside the gene matches: 11. This CDR3 reads CAWSGGYSGRNSYEQYF. CDR3 coding DNA: TGTGCCTGGAGCGGGGGGTATAGCGGGAGGAACTCCTACGAGCAGTACTTC.

The table lists this clone with a count of one. This chain links TRBV2 with TRBJ2-1; 7 bases align to TRBD1. The J segment lost 0 bases and the V segment lost 10 bases, leaving 6 bases of the junction unmatched. The germline V gene has CDR1 SNHLY and CDR2 FYNNEI. The CDR3 runs 14 residues. The CDR3 nucleotides are TGTGCCACTACCCCAGGGGGCTCCTACAATGAGCAGTTCTTC. Amino acids: CATTPGGSYNEQFF.

CDR3 sequence: CASSKGMTTEAFF. In nucleotides, the CDR3 is TGTGCCAGCAGTAAAGGGATGACCACTGAAGCTTTCTTT. The chain carries TRBV6-4 and TRBJ1-1; no definite D call. Looked up from germline, CDR1 is MRHNA and CDR2 is SNTAGT. The V and J ends lost 5 bases and 4 bases respectively, with 11 bases between them. The CDR3 is 13 amino acids.

This clone was seen a few times. This chain connects TRBV28 to TRBJ1-4, with D perhaps TRBD1 (5 bases). From germline, CDR1 is MDHEN and CDR2 SYDVKM. This CDR3 is 18 amino acids long. Trimming cost V 4 bases and J 0 bases, with 18 bases left between them. DNA of the CDR3: TGTGCCAGCAGTTACTTCCCAGTGGGGGGGGCAACTAATGAAAAACTGTTTTTT. Translation gives CASSYFPVGGATNEKLFF. The variable domain in full, with the rest retrieved from reference TRBV28 and TRBJ1-4, is DVKVTQSSRYLVKRTGEKVFLECVQDMDHENMFWYRQDPGLGLRLIYFSYDVKMKEKGDIPEGYSVSREKKERFSLILESASTNQTSMYLCASSYFPVGGATNEKLFFGSGTQLSVL.

The CDR3 loop reads CAARGNSGNTIYF. The CDR3 coding sequence is TGTGCCGCCCGGGGGAACTCTGGAAACACCATATATTTT. The chain has TRBV6-5 and TRBJ1-3; D is possibly TRBD1 (5 bases). Trimming removed 11 bases at V and 0 bases at J, with 11 bases between. This CDR3 has 13 residues. Germline loops: CDR1 MNHEY, CDR2 SVGAGI.

V gene TRBV30 combines with J gene TRBJ1-2; D ambiguous. V lost 3 bases to trimming and J lost 5 bases, with 22 bases between them. Germline loops: CDR1 GTSNPN, CDR2 SVGIG (reference sequence). This CDR3 contains 16 residues. The CDR3 DNA follows: TGTGCCTGGAGGATGGGATCCGGGCATTTTTTTTATGGCTACACCTTC. This encodes CAWRMGSGHFFYGYTF.

This chain links TRBV19 with TRBJ2-7; D not resolved. The CDR3 loop spans 13 amino acids. The V and J ends lost 4 bases and 10 bases respectively, with 17 bases between them. CDR1 and CDR2 (germline): LNHDA, SQIVND (reference sequence). CDR3: CASSTSWTALQYF. CDR3 bases: TGTGCCAGTAGTACCTCCTGGACCGCACTCCAGTACTTC.

This chain connects TRBV5-4 to TRBJ2-3; the D is unclear. The CDR3 spans 12 residues. Germline V gives CDR1 SGHNT, CDR2 YYREEE (reference sequence). V was trimmed by 4 bases and J by 2 bases, leaving 5 bases between them. The CDR3 DNA follows: TGTGCCAGCAGCGTCGACACAGATACGCAGTATTTT. It codes for CASSVDTDTQYF.

In DNA form, the CDR3 reads TGTGCCACCAGCAGAGATTTGACTAGCGGGAGGACGGAGCAGTACTTC. Its translation is CATSRDLTSGRTEQYF. J is TRBJ2-7 and V is TRBV15; TRBD2 aligns across 13 bases. The CDR3 is made up of 16 amino acids. CDR1 is LNHNV, CDR2 YYDKDF, per germline (reference sequence). Unmatched junction bases numbered 6, after V lost 0 bases and J lost 7 bases.

The rearrangement links TRBV27 to TRBJ2-1; no clear D. Trimming took 5 bases from V and 6 from J, leaving 11 bases between them. The germline V gene has CDR1 MNHEY and CDR2 SMNVEV (reference sequence). The CDR3 consists of 13 residues. This chain's CDR3 is CASSPMASNEQFF. CDR3 DNA sequence: TGTGCCAGCAGTCCTATGGCTAGCAATGAGCAGTTCTTC.

The J gene is TRBJ1-1, the V gene TRBV4-1; unclear D gene. Germline V gives CDR1 MGHRA, CDR2 YSYEKL. Deletions cut 5 bases from V and 0 bases from J, with 10 bases between. CDR3 length: 14 residues. The CDR3 region has the DNA TGCGCCAGCAGCGCGACAATCATGAACACTGAAGCTTTCTTT. Translating it yields CASSATIMNTEAFF.

This clone has a single count. The chain recombines TRBV6-5 with TRBJ1-1; D remains ambiguous. Per germline, CDR1 MNHEY and CDR2 SVGAGI. V lost 5 bases and J 6 bases, leaving 19 bases between the germline ends. The CDR3 contains 15 residues. The CDR3 reads CASSTRWGGWAEAFF. In DNA, the CDR3 is TGTGCCAGCAGTACCCGATGGGGAGGTTGGGCTGAAGCTTTCTTT.

This clone was seen more than once but under ten times. The chain is built from TRBV10-3 and TRBJ2-2; 9 positions match TRBD1. Per the germline V gene, CDR1 is ENHRY and CDR2 is SYGVKD. The CDR3 loop spans 16 amino acids. V was clipped by 3 bases and J by 5 bases; unmatched bases: 7. The CDR3 reads CAISERTGALTGELFF. CDR3 bases: TGTGCCATCAGTGAACGGACAGGGGCTTTAACCGGGGAGCTGTTTTTT.

This chain links TRBV9 with TRBJ2-7; no firm D call. The CDR3 spans 14 residues. V was clipped by 0 bases and J by 0 bases, with 7 bases between them. Germline assignment: CDR1 SGDLS and CDR2 YYNGEE. This CDR3 is CASSVDGRSYEQYF. DNA for the CDR3: TGTGCCAGCAGCGTAGATGGCCGCTCCTACGAGCAGTACTTC.

This clone was seen more than once but under ten times. The chain has TRBV18 and TRBJ1-1, with D maybe TRBD1 (6 bases). Between the trimmed V and J ends, which lost 6 bases and 1 base, there was a span of 9 bases. The CDR3 consists of 13 residues. Per the germline V gene, CDR1 is KGHSH and CDR2 is LQKENI. The CDR3 reads CASSQGQNTEAFF. The DNA for the CDR3 is TGTGCCAGCTCCCAGGGACAGAACACTGAAGCTTTCTTT.

The rearrangement joins TRBV4-2 to TRBJ1-1; 10 bases map to TRBD1. Trimming took 2 bases from V and 5 from J; bases not matched to a gene: 5. Germline CDR1 and CDR2: LGHNA and YNFKEQ. The CDR3 has 15 amino acids. The CDR3 bases are TGTGCCAGCAGCCAATACGGACAGGGGGAGACTGAAGCTTTCTTT. It codes for CASSQYGQGETEAFF.

The chain employs TRBV4-1 and TRBJ2-3; 13 bases align to TRBD2. The germline V gene encodes CDR1 MGHRA and CDR2 YSYEKL. This CDR3 spans 15 amino acids. Trimming cost V 1 base and J 8 bases; bases outside gene matches: 3. CDR3 sequence (DNA): TGCGCCAGCAGCCAAGTGGGACTAGCGGGACGTACGCAGTATTTT. Protein sequence: CASSQVGLAGRTQYF.

V is TRBV11-2 and J is TRBJ2-7; the D gene could be TRBD1 or TRBD2 (5 bases each). V was trimmed by 8 bases and J by 2 bases, leaving 10 bases between them. The CDR3 runs to 12 residues. CDR1 is SGHAT, CDR2 FQNNGV, per germline. CDR3 protein: CASGSGPYEQYF. As DNA, the CDR3 is TGTGCCAGCGGATCGGGGCCCTACGAGCAGTACTTC.

This clone was recorded a few times. The chain has TRBV21-1 and TRBJ1-5. TRBV21-1 is an annotated pseudogene. CDR3 length equals 16 residues. In DNA, the CDR3 is TGTGCCAGCAGCAGGGTGGGTAGGAGAGTCCCAGGGCCCCAGCATTTT. It encodes CASSRVGRRVPGPQHF.

The rearrangement links TRBV13 to TRBJ2-7; D is undetermined. Per germline, CDR1 PRHDT and CDR2 FYEKMQ (reference sequence). This CDR3 spans 13 amino acids. The V and J ends lost 2 bases and 0 bases respectively, with 5 bases between them. CDR3 region: CASSLMSSYEQYF. CDR3 coding DNA: TGTGCCAGCAGCTTAATGAGCTCCTACGAGCAGTACTTC.

The chain uses TRBV5-1 and TRBJ1-2; 9 bases map to TRBD1. The junction had 7 bases not matched to a gene; V was cut back by 3 bases and J by 4 bases. This CDR3 spans 15 amino acids. Germline CDR1 reads SGHRS; CDR2 reads YFSETQ. The CDR3 coding sequence is TGCGCCAGCAGCTCCGGGACAGGGAGGTCCTATGGCTACACCTTC. It yields the protein CASSSGTGRSYGYTF.

The chain recombines TRBV28 with TRBJ1-2; no firm D call. V lost 3 bases and J lost 7, with 12 bases in between. Germline V gives CDR1 MDHEN, CDR2 SYDVKM. There are 13 residues in the CDR3. The CDR3 region is CASSFSNLGGYTF. The CDR3, as DNA: TGTGCCAGCAGTTTCTCAAATTTGGGTGGCTACACCTTC.

CDR3 coding DNA: TGTGCCAGCAGCCCCCGGCGCCTTTTAGCCAAAAACATTCAGTACTTC. Protein: CASSPRRLLAKNIQYF. V and J are TRBV7-8 and TRBJ2-4; D is uncertain. V was cut by 5 bases and J by 0 bases, with 14 bases left in between. Germline CDR1 and CDR2: SGHVS and FQNEAQ. CDR3 length: 16 amino acids. Combining the CDR3 with reference TRBV7-8 and TRBJ2-4 gives the whole variable domain GAGVSQSPRYKVAKRGQDVALRCDPISGHVSLFWYQQALGQGPEFLTYFQNEAQLDKSGLPSDRFFAERPEGSVSTLKIQRTQQEDSAVYLCASSPRRLLAKNIQYFGAGTRLSVL.

The J gene is TRBJ2-5, the V gene TRBV7-3; D call uncertain. V was shortened by 5 bases and J by 0 bases, with 10 bases between the two germline ends. The CDR3 consists of 14 residues. Germline V gene lookup returns CDR1 SGHTA and CDR2 FQGTGA. CDR3 sequence: CASSPTADQETQYF. CDR3 nucleotide sequence: TGTGCCAGCAGCCCTACAGCAGACCAAGAGACCCAGTACTTC.

The genes are TRBV29-1 and TRBJ2-1; possibly TRBD2 for D (6 bases). The germline CDR1 and CDR2 sequences are SQVTM and ANQGSEA. V shed 4 bases and J shed 5 bases, with 12 bases lying between them. This CDR3 contains 13 residues. Here the CDR3 DNA reads TGCAGCGTTGGTCGGGACTTGAACAATGAGCAGTTCTTC. Translated: CSVGRDLNNEQFF.